These 18 T cell receptor beta chains were all obtained from the same sample, sequenced in a study of PD-1 and CTLA-4 blockade in melanoma. Profiled with immunoSEQ multiplex PCR; TCRdb holds only in-frame clones, not every one. The sample comprises around 31,000 clones, 88% of which are singletons, and less than 7% rests with the top ten. The input for sequencing was CD8+ T cells from peripheral blood, taken from a patient given anti-PD-1 treatment. The receptor source for this set is a human donor with melanoma.

This chain links TRBV29-1 with TRBJ2-5; D uncertain. The V end was cut by 7 bases, the J end by 0 bases, with 15 bases between. Germline CDR1 and CDR2: SQVTM and ANQGSEA. CDR3 length: 14 residues. Here the CDR3 DNA reads TGCAGCGCCACCACTGAAGCGAACCAAGAGACCCAGTACTTC. The encoded protein is CSATTEANQETQYF. Together with reference TRBV29-1 and TRBJ2-5, the CDR3 gives the full variable domain: SAVISQKPSRDICQRGTSLTIQCQVDSQVTMMFWYRQQPGQSLTLIATANQGSEATYESGFVIDKFPISRPNLTFSTLTVSNMSPEDSSIYLCSATTEANQETQYFGPGTRLLVL.

The chain links TRBV11-2 to TRBJ2-7; TRBD1 agrees at 7 bases. The V gene end was trimmed by 5 bases and the J gene end by 5 bases; junction bases not matched to a gene: 3. This CDR3 is built from 12 residues. CDR1 is SGHAT and CDR2 is FQNNGV in the germline V gene. CDR3 in DNA: TGTGCCAGCAGCGACAGGGAGAACGAGCAGTACTTC. Amino acids: CASSDRENEQYF.

The chain links TRBV7-9 to TRBJ1-2; 9 bases match TRBD1. With V trimmed by 4 bases and J by 3 bases, 9 bases remained unmatched. The germline V gene has CDR1 SEHNR and CDR2 FQNEAQ (reference sequence). This CDR3 spans 16 amino acids. Here the CDR3 DNA reads TGTGCCAGCAGCTCTACCGACAGGGGGGTAGACTATGGCTACACCTTC. It is translated as CASSSTDRGVDYGYTF.

This chain joins TRBV30 and TRBJ2-5; 12 nucleotides align to TRBD2. V shed 4 bases, J shed 1 base, and the junction held 4 bases outside the gene matches. Germline CDR1 reads GTSNPN; CDR2 reads SVGIG (reference sequence). The CDR3 has 15 amino acids. The CDR3 DNA is TGTGCCTGGAACCCTAGCGGGGGGGTCCAAGAGACCCAGTACTTC. Residues: CAWNPSGGVQETQYF. Looking up the rest from reference TRBV30 and TRBJ2-5 gives the full variable domain: SQTIHQWPATLVQPVGSPLSLECTVEGTSNPNLYWYRQAAGRGLQLLFYSVGIGQISSEVPQNLSASRPQDRQFILSSKKLLLSDSGFYLCAWNPSGGVQETQYFGPGTRLLVL.

The chain uses TRBV7-8 and TRBJ2-5; 8 nucleotides match TRBD2. This CDR3 contains 14 residues. From germline, CDR1 is SGHVS and CDR2 FQNEAQ. V lost 2 bases to trimming and J lost 5 bases; unmatched junction nucleotides: 4. In nucleotides, the CDR3 is TGTGCCAGCAGCTTACGGGGACTAGTCGAGACCCAGTACTTC. Translating gives CASSLRGLVETQYF.

The rearrangement joins TRBV6-1 to TRBJ2-6; a weak D match, TRBD1 (6 bases). CDR1 MNHNS and CDR2 SASEGT come from the germline V gene. The germline V and J ends were trimmed by 1 base and 2 bases, with 9 bases remaining between them. This CDR3 has 16 residues. The CDR3 nucleotides are TGTGCCAGCAGTGAAGGCAGGGGTGCTGGGGCCAACGTCCTGACTTTC. This translates into CASSEGRGAGANVLTF.

V gene TRBV11-3 combines with J gene TRBJ1-1, with a possible D match to TRBD1 (5 bases). The CDR3 is made up of 16 amino acids. Germline CDR1 is SGHNT and CDR2 is YENEEA. V was shortened by 1 base and J by 6 bases, with 18 bases between the two germline ends. Here the CDR3 DNA reads TGTGCCAGCAGCTTAGGGTCGTACGGCAGGGCGGCTGAAGCTTTCTTT. This codes for CASSLGSYGRAAEAFF.

The chain combines TRBV30 with TRBJ1-1, with 9 bases that match TRBD1. The CDR3 totals 13 residues. Per the germline V gene, CDR1 is GTSNPN and CDR2 is SVGIG (reference sequence). The ends lost 2 bases at V and 4 bases at J; junction bases unmatched: 2. Here the CDR3 reads CAWSTGGTTEAFF. CDR3 DNA: TGTGCCTGGAGTACAGGGGGCACCACTGAAGCTTTCTTT.

This chain uses TRBV5-6 with TRBJ2-1; 10 bases are shared with TRBD1. Per germline, CDR1 SGHDT and CDR2 YYEEEE. The trim removed 3 bases at V and 7 bases at J, leaving 13 bases unmatched. The length of the CDR3 is 17 residues. The CDR3, as DNA: TGTGCCAGCAGCTCGGACAGGGGGTGGCTAGCGGTAAATGAGCAGTTCTTC. Protein: CASSSDRGWLAVNEQFF. Together with reference TRBV5-6 and TRBJ2-1, the CDR3 gives the full variable domain: DAGVTQSPTHLIKTRGQQVTLRCSPKSGHDTVSWYQQALGQGPQFIFQYYEEEERQRGNFPDRFSGHQFPNYSSELNVNALLLGDSALYLCASSSDRGWLAVNEQFFGPGTRLTVL.

This clone was counted only a few times. The gene calls are TRBV4-3 and TRBJ2-7; D uncertain. The CDR3 is 15 residues long. Germline CDR1 and CDR2: LGHNA and YSLEER. V lost 1 base and J 3 bases, leaving 13 bases between the germline ends. Here the CDR3 DNA reads TGCGCCAGCAGCCAAGGTACGGTATCGGGCTACGAGCAGTACTTC. Protein product: CASSQGTVSGYEQYF.

The rearrangement joins TRBV2 to TRBJ2-1; 10 positions agree with TRBD2. CDR1 and CDR2 (germline): SNHLY, FYNNEI. The trim removed 4 bases at V and 4 bases at J, leaving 4 bases unmatched. The CDR3 runs to 15 residues. The CDR3, as DNA: TGTGCCAGCAGTGTGCTAGCGGGGGAGTACAATGAGCAGTTCTTC. The encoded protein is CASSVLAGEYNEQFF.

The CDR3 loop is CASSDRSGTVYGYTF. Here the CDR3 DNA reads TGTGCCAGCAGTGACCGATCCGGGACAGTCTATGGCTACACCTTC. The V gene is TRBV25-1, the J gene TRBJ1-2; TRBD1 matches at 7 bases. Germline trimming cut 3 bases from V and 4 bases from J; bases unmatched to any gene: 8. The CDR3 totals 15 residues. Germline CDR1 reads MGHDK; CDR2 reads SYGVNS.

As DNA, the CDR3 is TGTGCCAGCAGCACAGGGCTTTCCAAAAACATTCAGTACTTC. Protein product: CASSTGLSKNIQYF. The chain recombines TRBV5-6 with TRBJ2-4, with D possibly being TRBD1 (6 bases). The V end was cut by 4 bases, the J end by 2 bases, with 10 bases between. Germline lookup yields CDR1 SGHDT and CDR2 YYEEEE. The CDR3 is 14 residues long.

The rearrangement joins TRBV6-4 to TRBJ2-4; D might be TRBD2 (6 bases). The CDR3 has 14 residues. Germline V gene data show CDR1 as MRHNA and CDR2 as SNTAGT. V shed 2 bases and J shed 6 bases, with 11 bases lying between them. CDR3 bases: TGTGCCAGCAGTGACCGTCGGGGACTAAACATTCAGTACTTC. It codes for CASSDRRGLNIQYF.

The V gene is TRBV11-2, the J gene TRBJ2-1; D unclear. The CDR3 contains 12 residues. Trimming left V 4 bases short and J 7 bases short, with 8 bases between. From germline, CDR1 is SGHAT and CDR2 FQNNGV. The CDR3: CASSSRRNEQFF. Here the CDR3 DNA reads TGTGCCAGCAGCTCTAGGAGAAATGAGCAGTTCTTC.

The CDR3 here is CASSPPGLAGGPRELFF. In DNA, the CDR3 is TGTGCCAGCAGTCCCCCGGGACTAGCGGGGGGGCCGAGGGAGCTGTTTTTT. The chain carries TRBV27 and TRBJ2-2, with TRBD2 matching over 16 bases. The CDR3 runs 17 residues. CDR1 and CDR2 from the germline V gene are MNHEY and SMNVEV (reference sequence). With 5 bases clipped from V and 9 bases from J, the junction kept 9 bases outside the gene matches.

The V and J genes are TRBV29-1 and TRBJ1-3; TRBD1 agrees at 7 bases. The V gene's germline CDR1 is SQVTM and CDR2 ANQGSEA. The J segment lost 0 bases and the V segment lost 3 bases, leaving 5 bases of the junction unmatched. The CDR3 runs 15 residues. The CDR3 loop reads CSVEGRDSSGNTIYF. CDR3 DNA sequence: TGCAGCGTTGAGGGCCGGGACAGCTCTGGAAACACCATATATTTT.

The gene calls are TRBV4-1 and TRBJ2-1, with 8 bases aligning to TRBD2. The CDR3 loop spans 16 amino acids. CDR1 is MGHRA, CDR2 YSYEKL, per germline. Germline trimming cut 0 bases from V and 4 bases from J; bases unmatched to any gene: 5. Written as DNA, the CDR3 is TGCGCCAGCAGCCAAGATGCTGGCGGGGGGTACAATGAGCAGTTCTTC. Its protein is CASSQDAGGGYNEQFF.